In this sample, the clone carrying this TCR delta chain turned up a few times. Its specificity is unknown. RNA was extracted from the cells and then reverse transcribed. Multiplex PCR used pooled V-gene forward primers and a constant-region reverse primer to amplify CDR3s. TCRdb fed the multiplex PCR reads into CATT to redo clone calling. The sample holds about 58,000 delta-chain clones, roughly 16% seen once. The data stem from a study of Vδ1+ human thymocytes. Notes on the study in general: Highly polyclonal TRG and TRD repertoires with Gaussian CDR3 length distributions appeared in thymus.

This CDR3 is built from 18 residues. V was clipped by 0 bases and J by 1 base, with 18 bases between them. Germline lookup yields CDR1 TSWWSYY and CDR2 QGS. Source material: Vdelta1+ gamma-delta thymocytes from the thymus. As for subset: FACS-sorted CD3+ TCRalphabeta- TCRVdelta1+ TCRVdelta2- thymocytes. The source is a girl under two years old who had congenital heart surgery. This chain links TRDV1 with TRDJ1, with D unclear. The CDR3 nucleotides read TGTGCTCTTGGGGAACTAGGTCAGGGAGGTTTCTTCACCGATAAACTCATCTTT. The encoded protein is CALGELGQGGFFTDKLIF.